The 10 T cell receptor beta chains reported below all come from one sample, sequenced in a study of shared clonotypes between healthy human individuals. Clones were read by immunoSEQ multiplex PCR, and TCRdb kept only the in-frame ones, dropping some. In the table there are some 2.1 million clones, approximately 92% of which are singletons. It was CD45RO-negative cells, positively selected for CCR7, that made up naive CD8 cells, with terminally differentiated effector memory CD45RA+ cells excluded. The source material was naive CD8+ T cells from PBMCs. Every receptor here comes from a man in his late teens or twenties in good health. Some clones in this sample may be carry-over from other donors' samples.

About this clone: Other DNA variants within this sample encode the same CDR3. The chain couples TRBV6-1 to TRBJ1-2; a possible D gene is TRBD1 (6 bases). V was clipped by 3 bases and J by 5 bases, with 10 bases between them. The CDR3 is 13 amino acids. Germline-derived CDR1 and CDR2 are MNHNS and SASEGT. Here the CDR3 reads CASSDGQGYGYTF. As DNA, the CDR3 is TGTGCCAGCAGTGACGGGCAGGGGTATGGCTACACCTTC.

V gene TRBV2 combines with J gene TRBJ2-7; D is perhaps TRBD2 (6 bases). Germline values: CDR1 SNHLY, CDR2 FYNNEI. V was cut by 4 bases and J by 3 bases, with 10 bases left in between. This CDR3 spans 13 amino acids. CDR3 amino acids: CASSGRDGYEQYF. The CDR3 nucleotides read TGTGCCAGCAGTGGGAGGGACGGCTACGAGCAGTACTTC. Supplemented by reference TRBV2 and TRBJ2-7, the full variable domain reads EPEVTQTPSHQVTQMGQEVILRCVPISNHLYFYWYRQILGQKVEFLVSFYNNEISEKSEIFDDQFSVERPDGSNFTLKIRSTKLEDSAMYFCASSGRDGYEQYFGPGTRLTVT.

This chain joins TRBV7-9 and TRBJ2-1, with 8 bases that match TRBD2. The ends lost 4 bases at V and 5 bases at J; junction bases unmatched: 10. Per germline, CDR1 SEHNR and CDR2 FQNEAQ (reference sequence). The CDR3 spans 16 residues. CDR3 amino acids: CASSSFGREGDNEQFF. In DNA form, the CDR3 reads TGTGCCAGCAGCTCGTTCGGGAGGGAGGGAGACAATGAGCAGTTCTTC.

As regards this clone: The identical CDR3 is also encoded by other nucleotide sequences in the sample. The CDR3 region has the DNA TGTGCCAGCAGCGTAGTAGGGTCTAACACTGAAGCTTTCTTT. It yields the protein CASSVVGSNTEAFF. The chain is built from TRBV9 and TRBJ1-1; D is uncertain. V lost 0 bases to trimming and J lost 2 bases, with 8 bases between them. Germline V gene lookup returns CDR1 SGDLS and CDR2 YYNGEE. The length of the CDR3 is 14 residues.

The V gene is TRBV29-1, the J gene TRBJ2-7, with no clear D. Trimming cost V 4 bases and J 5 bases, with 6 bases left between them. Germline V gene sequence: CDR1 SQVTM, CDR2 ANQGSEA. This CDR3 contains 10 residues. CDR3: CSVASNEQYF. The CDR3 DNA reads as TGCAGCGTTGCTTCTAACGAGCAGTACTTC.

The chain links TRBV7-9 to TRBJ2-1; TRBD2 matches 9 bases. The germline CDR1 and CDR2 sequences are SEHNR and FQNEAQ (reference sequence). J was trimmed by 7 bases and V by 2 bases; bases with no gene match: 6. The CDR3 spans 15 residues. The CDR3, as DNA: TGTGCCAGCAGCTTAAAGGAGACTAGCGGTAATGAGCAGTTCTTC. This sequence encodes CASSLKETSGNEQFF. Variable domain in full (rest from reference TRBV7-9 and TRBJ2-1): DTGVSQNPRHKITKRGQNVTFRCDPISEHNRLYWYRQTLGQGPEFLTYFQNEAQLEKSRLLSDRFSAERPKGSFSTLEIQRTEQGDSAMYLCASSLKETSGNEQFFGPGTRLTVL.

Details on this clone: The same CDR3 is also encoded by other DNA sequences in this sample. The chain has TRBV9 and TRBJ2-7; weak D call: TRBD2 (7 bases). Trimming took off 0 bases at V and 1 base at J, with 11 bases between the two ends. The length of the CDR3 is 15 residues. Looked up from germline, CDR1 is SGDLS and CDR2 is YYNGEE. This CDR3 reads CASSVGAGASYEQYF. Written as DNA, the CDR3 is TGTGCCAGCAGCGTAGGGGCGGGGGCTTCCTACGAGCAGTACTTC.

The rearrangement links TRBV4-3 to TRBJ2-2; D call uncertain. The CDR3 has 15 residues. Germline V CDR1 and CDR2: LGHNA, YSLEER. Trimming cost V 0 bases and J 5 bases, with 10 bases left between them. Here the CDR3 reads CASSQDRSWTGELFF. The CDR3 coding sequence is TGCGCCAGCAGCCAAGACCGGAGTTGGACCGGGGAGCTGTTTTTT.

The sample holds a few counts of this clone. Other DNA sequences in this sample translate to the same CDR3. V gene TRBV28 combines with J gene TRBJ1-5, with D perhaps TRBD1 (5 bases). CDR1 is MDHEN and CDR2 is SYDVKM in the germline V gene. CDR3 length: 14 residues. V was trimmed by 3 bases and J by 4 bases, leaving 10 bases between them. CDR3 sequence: CASSLRQINQPQHF. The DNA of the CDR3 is TGTGCCAGCAGTTTGCGACAGATAAATCAGCCCCAGCATTTT.

CDR3 protein: CASSLTGQLYEQYF. In DNA, the CDR3 is TGTGCCAGCAGTTTAACAGGACAGCTGTACGAGCAGTACTTC. The chain is built from TRBV27 and TRBJ2-7, with D tentatively TRBD1 (6 bases). The CDR3 loop spans 14 amino acids. V dropped 2 bases and J dropped 4 bases, with 12 bases sitting between them. CDR1 is MNHEY, CDR2 SMNVEV, per germline (reference sequence).